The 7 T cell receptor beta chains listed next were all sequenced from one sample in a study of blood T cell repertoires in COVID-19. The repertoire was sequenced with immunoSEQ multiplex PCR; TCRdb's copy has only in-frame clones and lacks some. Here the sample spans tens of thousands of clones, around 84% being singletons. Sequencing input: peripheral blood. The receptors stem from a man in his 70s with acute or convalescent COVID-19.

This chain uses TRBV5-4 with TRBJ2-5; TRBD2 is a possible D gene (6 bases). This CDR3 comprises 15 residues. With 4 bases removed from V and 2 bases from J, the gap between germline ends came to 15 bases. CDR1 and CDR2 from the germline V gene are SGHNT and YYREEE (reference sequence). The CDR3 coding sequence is TGTGCCAGCAGCCCTCCAGCGGCGGGGCAAGAGACCCAGTACTTC. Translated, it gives CASSPPAAGQETQYF.

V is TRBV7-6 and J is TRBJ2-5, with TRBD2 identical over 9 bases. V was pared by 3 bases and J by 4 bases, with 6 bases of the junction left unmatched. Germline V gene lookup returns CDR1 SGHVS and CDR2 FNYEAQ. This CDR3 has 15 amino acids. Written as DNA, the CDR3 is TGTGCCAGCAGCTTGGCGGGGGGGGATGGAGAGACCCAGTACTTC. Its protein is CASSLAGGDGETQYF.

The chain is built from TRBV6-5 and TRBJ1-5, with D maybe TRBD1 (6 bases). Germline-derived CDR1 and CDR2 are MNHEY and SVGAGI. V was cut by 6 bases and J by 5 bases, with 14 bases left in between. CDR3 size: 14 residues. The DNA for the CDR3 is TGTGCCAGCAGGGGCCAGGGGACCTATCAGCCCCAGCATTTT. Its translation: CASRGQGTYQPQHF.

CDR3 DNA sequence: TGCGCCAGCAGCCACTGGGGACAGGCCGACTACAATGAGCAGTTCTTC. It codes for CASSHWGQADYNEQFF. The V and J genes are TRBV4-3 and TRBJ2-1, with 8 bases aligning to TRBD1. CDR3 size: 16 residues. Per the germline V gene, CDR1 is LGHNA and CDR2 is YSLEER. The V and J ends lost 3 bases and 3 bases, in that order; junction bases with no gene match: 7.

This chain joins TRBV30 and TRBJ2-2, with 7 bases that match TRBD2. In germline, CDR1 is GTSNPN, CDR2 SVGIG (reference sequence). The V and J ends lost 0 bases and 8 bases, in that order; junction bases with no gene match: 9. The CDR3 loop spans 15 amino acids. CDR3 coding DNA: TGTGCCTGGAGTGTACTCGGCGGGGGTGGAGGGGAGCTGTTTTTT. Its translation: CAWSVLGGGGGELFF.

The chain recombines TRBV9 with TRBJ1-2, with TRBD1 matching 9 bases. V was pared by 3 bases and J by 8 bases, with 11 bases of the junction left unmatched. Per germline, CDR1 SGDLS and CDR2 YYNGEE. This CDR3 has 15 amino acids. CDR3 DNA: TGTGCCAGCAGCGCGCCCCTGGTACAGGGGGCGGGCTACACCTTC. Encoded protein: CASSAPLVQGAGYTF.

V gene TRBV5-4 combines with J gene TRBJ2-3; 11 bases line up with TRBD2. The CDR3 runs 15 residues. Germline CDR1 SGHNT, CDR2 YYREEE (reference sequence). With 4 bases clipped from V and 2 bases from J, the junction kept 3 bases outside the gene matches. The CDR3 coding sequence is TGTGCCAGCAGCATTAGCGGGAGGGCCACAGATACGCAGTATTTT. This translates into CASSISGRATDTQYF.